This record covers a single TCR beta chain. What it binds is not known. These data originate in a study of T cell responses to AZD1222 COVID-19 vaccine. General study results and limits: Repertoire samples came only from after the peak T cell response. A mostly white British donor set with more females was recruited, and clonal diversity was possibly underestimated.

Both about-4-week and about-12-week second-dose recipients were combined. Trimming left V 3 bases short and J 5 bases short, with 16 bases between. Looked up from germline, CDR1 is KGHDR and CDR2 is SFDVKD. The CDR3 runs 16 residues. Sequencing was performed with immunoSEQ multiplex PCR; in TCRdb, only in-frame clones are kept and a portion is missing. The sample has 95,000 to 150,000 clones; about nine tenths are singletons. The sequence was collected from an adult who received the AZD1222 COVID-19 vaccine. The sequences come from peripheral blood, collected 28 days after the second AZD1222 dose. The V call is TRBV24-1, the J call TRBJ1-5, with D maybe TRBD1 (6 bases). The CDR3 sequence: CATSDPRGGVDQPQHF. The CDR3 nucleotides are TGTGCCACCAGTGATCCCAGGGGTGGAGTGGATCAGCCCCAGCATTTT.